The clone carrying this TCR beta chain has only a few counts. Trimming took 6 bases from V and 8 from J; bases not matched to a gene: 13. Germline V lookup: CDR1 MDHEN, CDR2 SYDVKM. This CDR3 contains 17 residues. The data are from a study of chronic HIV infection and antiretroviral therapy. TCRdb passed the 5' RACE reads through MiXCR, listing each CDR3 protein once. The sample includes over 40,000 distinct CDR3 sequences, 15% to 20% of them seen just once. The sequenced material came from peripheral blood. V usage is TRBV28 and J usage is TRBJ2-1; 13 bases agree with TRBD2. The TCR sequence derives from an adult who had HIV and had not received antiretroviral therapy, or was an uninfected healthy control (not recorded which). CDR3 sequence reads: CASSWGLLAGGPDEQFF. In DNA, the CDR3 is TGTGCCAGCAGCTGGGGGCTACTAGCGGGAGGGCCGGATGAGCAGTTCTTC.